These 30 T cell receptor beta chains share one sample of origin, sequenced in a study of cytomegalovirus exposure and HLA in healthy donors. Use of 60 Vbeta and 13 Jbeta primers characterized the PCR. Libraries were prepared by immunoSEQ multiplex PCR; TCRdb keeps only in-frame clonotypes and omits some of them. The sample yields fewer than 250,000 clones, about four fifths seen once. The sequencing sample was made of PBMCs. These TCRs come from a man aged 30 to 45 in good health and CMV-seronegative.

The V and J genes are TRBV6-1 and TRBJ2-7; D might be TRBD1 (6 bases). The CDR3 has 13 amino acids. CDR1 is MNHNS, CDR2 SASEGT, per germline. With 5 bases removed from V and 6 bases from J, the gap between germline ends came to 14 bases. Here the CDR3 reads CASSLPRTAEQYF. CDR3 coding DNA: TGTGCCAGCAGTCTCCCCAGGACAGCCGAGCAGTACTTC.

The table lists this clone with a count of one. J is TRBJ2-7 and V is TRBV18; the match to TRBD1 covers 10 bases. This CDR3 has 15 amino acids. V lost 1 base and J lost 6; bases outside the gene matches: 6. CDR1 and CDR2 (germline): KGHSH, LQKENI. The CDR3 region is CASSPQGTGASEQYF. CDR3 in DNA: TGTGCCAGCTCACCACAAGGGACAGGGGCTAGCGAGCAGTACTTC.

The CDR3 region has the DNA TGCGCCAGCAGCTTGGCCGCACTAGCTGGTGTGGATGAGCAGTTCTTC. Its protein is CASSLAALAGVDEQFF. The chain joins TRBV5-1 to TRBJ2-1; possible D gene TRBD2, 6 bases. V was clipped by 0 bases and J by 8 bases, with 18 bases between them. There are 16 residues in the CDR3. The germline gives CDR1 SGHRS, CDR2 YFSETQ.

This chain joins TRBV28 and TRBJ2-2; TRBD2 matches 9 bases. The CDR3 contains 15 residues. Losses at the gene ends were 2 bases for V and 6 bases for J; bases not matched to a gene: 4. From germline, CDR1 is MDHEN and CDR2 SYDVKM. The CDR3 protein is CASSLPGTSPGELFF. The CDR3 DNA follows: TGTGCCAGCAGTTTACCCGGGACTAGCCCCGGGGAGCTGTTTTTT.

On this clone itself: An end of the junction differs from the germline gene, which may be a read error. Distinct nucleotide sequences in the sample also encode this CDR3. The chain employs TRBV29-1 and TRBJ2-6; a weak D match, TRBD1 (5 bases). This CDR3 spans 13 amino acids. The germline gives CDR1 SQVTM, CDR2 ANQGSEA. The CDR3 coding sequence is TGCAGCGTTGAAGTTAGTGGGGCCAGCGTCCTGACTTTC. It yields the protein CSVEVSGASVLTF.

V is TRBV5-6 and J is TRBJ2-7; D remains ambiguous. Germline CDR1 reads SGHDT; CDR2 reads YYEEEE. The CDR3 runs to 13 residues. Trimming left V 1 base short and J 4 bases short, with 9 bases between. The CDR3 spells CASSLQQPYEQYF. DNA of the CDR3: TGTGCCAGCAGCTTGCAACAGCCTTACGAGCAGTACTTC. The entire variable domain, with the rest obtained from reference TRBV5-6 and TRBJ2-7, is as follows: DAGVTQSPTHLIKTRGQQVTLRCSPKSGHDTVSWYQQALGQGPQFIFQYYEEEERQRGNFPDRFSGHQFPNYSSELNVNALLLGDSALYLCASSLQQPYEQYFGPGTRLTVT.

The chain has TRBV7-2 and TRBJ2-3, with 9 bases aligning to TRBD1. The CDR3 is 19 amino acids. V lost 3 bases and J lost 0; bases outside the gene matches: 13. Germline lookup yields CDR1 SGHTA and CDR2 FQGNSA. The CDR3 loop reads CASSLEGILTGGSTDTQYF. CDR3 in DNA: TGTGCCAGCAGCTTGGAAGGGATTCTGACAGGGGGTAGCACAGATACGCAGTATTTT. The full variable domain, with the rest looked up from reference TRBV7-2 and TRBJ2-3, is GAGVSQSPSNKVTEKGKDVELRCDPISGHTALYWYRQSLGQGLEFLIYFQGNSAPDKSGLPSDRFSAERTGGSVSTLTIQRTQQEDSAVYLCASSLEGILTGGSTDTQYFGPGTRLTVL.

The chain has TRBV6-5 and TRBJ1-1; 7 bases align to TRBD1. The CDR3 runs 11 residues. CDR1 is MNHEY and CDR2 is SVGAGI in the germline V gene. Germline trimming cut 10 bases from V and 3 bases from J; bases unmatched to any gene: 2. CDR3: CATQGDTEAFF. CDR3 bases: TGTGCCACTCAGGGGGACACTGAAGCTTTCTTT.

This clone showed up just a few times. The CDR3 loop reads CASQGGGELGSPLHF. CDR3 DNA: TGCGCCAGCCAGGGGGGCGGCGAGCTCGGTTCACCCCTCCACTTT. J is TRBJ1-6 and V is TRBV5-1; 7 bases align to TRBD1. The CDR3 spans 15 residues. The V segment lost 7 bases and the J segment 9 bases; nucleotides outside the gene matches: 13. Germline-derived CDR1 and CDR2 are SGHRS and YFSETQ. The full variable domain, rest sourced from reference TRBV5-1 and TRBJ1-6, is KAGVTQTPRYLIKTRGQQVTLSCSPISGHRSVSWYQQTPGQGLQFLFEYFSETQRNKGNFPGRFSGRQFSNSRSEMNVSTLELGDSALYLCASQGGGELGSPLHFGNGTRLTVT.

The chain employs TRBV5-6 and TRBJ2-7, with D possibly being TRBD1 (6 bases). The V gene lost 3 bases and the J gene lost 3 bases, with 7 bases spanning the gap. CDR1 SGHDT and CDR2 YYEEEE come from the germline V gene. The CDR3 loop spans 12 amino acids. In DNA, the CDR3 is TGTGCCAGCAGCTCACAGGGCTACGAGCAGTACTTC. Translation gives CASSSQGYEQYF.

V and J are TRBV6-1 and TRBJ2-5, with TRBD2 identical over 11 bases. Germline values: CDR1 MNHNS, CDR2 SASEGT. V lost 2 bases, J lost 1 base, and 3 bases stayed unmatched. CDR3 length: 16 residues. The CDR3 protein is CASSELAGGPQETQYF. The CDR3 bases are TGTGCCAGCAGTGAACTAGCGGGGGGACCCCAAGAGACCCAGTACTTC.

The gene calls are TRBV5-6 and TRBJ2-2; 9 nucleotides line up with TRBD2. The CDR3 loop spans 16 amino acids. With V trimmed by 3 bases and J by 2 bases, 5 bases remained unmatched. CDR1 is SGHDT, CDR2 YYEEEE, per germline. The CDR3 DNA reads TGTGCCAGCAGCTCCAGACTAGCGGTCAACACCGGGGAGCTGTTTTTT. Translation gives CASSSRLAVNTGELFF.

The chain links TRBV27 to TRBJ1-6; D is perhaps TRBD1 (5 bases). The germline CDR1 and CDR2 sequences are MNHEY and SMNVEV (reference sequence). V was pared by 4 bases and J by 9 bases, with 13 bases between. The CDR3 extends over 14 amino acids. This CDR3 is CASSWAPGGSPLHF. CDR3 bases: TGTGCCAGCAGTTGGGCCCCCGGGGGTTCACCCCTCCACTTT.

This clone was seen only a few times. This chain connects TRBV6-1 to TRBJ1-1, with a weak D call TRBD1 (5 bases). V was pared by 2 bases and J by 0 bases, with 13 bases between. The CDR3 covers 16 residues. Germline values: CDR1 MNHNS, CDR2 SASEGT. The CDR3: CASSERAGMVNTEAFF. CDR3 bases: TGTGCCAGCAGTGAAAGGGCAGGGATGGTGAACACTGAAGCTTTCTTT.

V is TRBV5-1 and J is TRBJ2-5, with TRBD2 identical over 9 bases. CDR3 length equals 15 residues. Per germline, CDR1 SGHRS and CDR2 YFSETQ. Trimming at V came to 7 bases and at J to 2 bases, leaving 9 bases not matched to a gene. CDR3 DNA: TGCGCCAGCGGATTCATTAGCGGGGGACAAGAGACCCAGTACTTC. It codes for CASGFISGGQETQYF.

The count of this clone is one. The chain uses TRBV6-6 and TRBJ1-6, with D perhaps matching TRBD1 (5 bases). CDR3 size: 14 residues. CDR1 is MNHNY, CDR2 SVGAGI, per germline (reference sequence). The ends were cut back, 2 bases at V and 8 bases at J, with 10 bases in the middle. DNA for the CDR3: TGTGCCAGCAGTTACAGGGGAGGGCATTCACCCCTCCACTTT. Residues: CASSYRGGHSPLHF.

The chain links TRBV7-8 to TRBJ2-7; TRBD1 aligns across 7 bases. This CDR3 comprises 16 residues. V lost 4 bases and J lost 2; bases outside the gene matches: 11. Germline V CDR1 and CDR2: SGHVS, FQNEAQ. The DNA of the CDR3 is TGTGCCAGCAGCTCAGAGGGGGCAGGGACCCCCTACGAGCAGTACTTC. Its protein product is CASSSEGAGTPYEQYF.

This rearrangement joins TRBV6-5 to TRBJ1-2; 7 bases agree with TRBD1. Germline CDR1 reads MNHEY; CDR2 reads SVGAGI. There are 15 residues in the CDR3. Unmatched junction bases numbered 9, after V lost 0 bases and J lost 8 bases. The CDR3 is CASSYSRTGPGGYTF. In DNA form, the CDR3 reads TGTGCCAGCAGTTACTCCCGGACAGGACCAGGGGGCTACACCTTC.

The V gene is TRBV21-1, the J gene TRBJ1-2; the table's D call TRBD1 went unverified against the DNA. TRBV21-1 is a pseudogene segment. The CDR3 runs 14 residues. As DNA, the CDR3 is TGTGCCAGCAGCGACCGGGACAGATACTATGGCTACACCTTC. Translating it yields CASSDRDRYYGYTF.

Details on this clone: The identical CDR3 is also encoded by other nucleotide sequences in the sample. The chain has TRBV6-1 and TRBJ1-1; 8 bases are a match to TRBD1. The V gene end was trimmed by 11 bases and the J gene end by 2 bases; junction bases not matched to a gene: 4. The CDR3 has 12 residues. Per the germline V gene, CDR1 is MNHNS and CDR2 is SASEGT. The CDR3 sequence is CALGQGNTEAFF. CDR3 DNA: TGTGCCTTAGGACAGGGCAACACTGAAGCTTTCTTT.

This chain connects TRBV9 to TRBJ2-3; D is uncertain. The CDR3 loop spans 15 amino acids. The V and J ends lost 0 bases and 0 bases respectively, with 8 bases between them. Germline V gives CDR1 SGDLS, CDR2 YYNGEE. CDR3 DNA: TGTGCCAGCAGCGTAGAGGCGGTGAGCACAGATACGCAGTATTTT. This gives the protein CASSVEAVSTDTQYF.

The rearrangement links TRBV5-1 to TRBJ2-2, with D possibly TRBD2 on 7 matching bases. The CDR3 has 17 residues. Germline CDR1 reads SGHRS; CDR2 reads YFSETQ. V lost 3 bases, J lost 6 bases, and 21 bases lay in between. The CDR3 loop reads CASSSLGGAGAPGELFF. The CDR3 DNA reads TGCGCCAGCAGCTCCCTTGGGGGGGCAGGGGCCCCCGGGGAGCTGTTTTTT. The full variable domain, in which reference TRBV5-1 and TRBJ2-2 provide the parts outside the CDR3, is KAGVTQTPRYLIKTRGQQVTLSCSPISGHRSVSWYQQTPGQGLQFLFEYFSETQRNKGNFPGRFSGRQFSNSRSEMNVSTLELGDSALYLCASSSLGGAGAPGELFFGEGSRLTVL.

This sequence joins TRBV5-6 and TRBJ2-5; D gene ambiguous. V lost 4 bases, J lost 5 bases, and 18 bases lay in between. This CDR3 is built from 15 residues. Germline values: CDR1 SGHDT, CDR2 YYEEEE. CDR3 DNA sequence: TGTGCCAGCAGCCGAGTAAGGTTGGGCAAGGAGACCCAGTACTTC. Translation: CASSRVRLGKETQYF.

The J gene is TRBJ2-2, the V gene TRBV5-1, with 8 positions matching TRBD1. Per germline, CDR1 SGHRS and CDR2 YFSETQ. The CDR3 spans 15 residues. The V gene end was trimmed by 5 bases and the J gene end by 3 bases; junction bases not matched to a gene: 6. The CDR3 reads CASRTGTGYTGELFF. The CDR3 region has the DNA TGCGCCAGCAGGACCGGGACAGGCTACACCGGGGAGCTGTTTTTT. Supplemented by reference TRBV5-1 and TRBJ2-2, the full variable domain reads KAGVTQTPRYLIKTRGQQVTLSCSPISGHRSVSWYQQTPGQGLQFLFEYFSETQRNKGNFPGRFSGRQFSNSRSEMNVSTLELGDSALYLCASRTGTGYTGELFFGEGSRLTVL.

In this sample, this clone turned up a few times. V gene TRBV2 combines with J gene TRBJ1-4; D may be TRBD1 (6 bases). Trimming took off 7 bases at V and 5 bases at J, with 11 bases between the two ends. The CDR3 is 13 residues long. Germline lookup yields CDR1 SNHLY and CDR2 FYNNEI. The CDR3 DNA sequence: TGTGCCAGCAAATTGACAGGAAATGAAAAACTGTTTTTT. Translating gives CASKLTGNEKLFF.

The rearrangement joins TRBV9 to TRBJ2-3, with D unresolved. Trimming removed 4 bases at V and 6 bases at J, with 9 bases between. The CDR3 consists of 12 residues. The germline CDR1 and CDR2 sequences are SGDLS and YYNGEE. CDR3 bases: TGTGCCAGCAGCCCAAACGAGGATACGCAGTATTTT. This translates into CASSPNEDTQYF.

The rearrangement joins TRBV5-1 to TRBJ2-1; D is perhaps TRBD1 (6 bases). V lost 4 bases and J 0 bases, leaving 11 bases between the germline ends. The CDR3 runs 15 residues. CDR1 and CDR2 from the germline V gene are SGHRS and YFSETQ. The CDR3 coding sequence is TGCGCCAGCAGCAGCGGACAGTTCTCCTACAATGAGCAGTTCTTC. It translates to CASSSGQFSYNEQFF.

The chain combines TRBV5-1 with TRBJ2-3; D gene unclear. Per the germline V gene, CDR1 is SGHRS and CDR2 is YFSETQ. Trimming took 0 bases from V and 3 from J, leaving 11 bases between them. This CDR3 has 15 residues. The CDR3 DNA is TGCGCCAGCAGCTTGGGTTCGAGTTTTACAGATACGCAGTATTTT. Translation gives CASSLGSSFTDTQYF.

The sample holds one count of this clone. V and J are TRBV13 and TRBJ1-6; tentative D call: TRBD1 (5 bases). V gave up 2 bases and J gave up 2 bases, with 10 bases separating them. This CDR3 has 16 amino acids. Germline V CDR1 and CDR2: PRHDT, FYEKMQ (reference sequence). This CDR3 reads CASSLHQTAYNSPLHF. The CDR3 coding sequence is TGTGCCAGCAGCTTACACCAGACAGCCTATAATTCACCCCTCCACTTT. The full variable domain, rest sourced from reference TRBV13 and TRBJ1-6, is AAGVIQSPRHLIKEKRETATLKCYPIPRHDTVYWYQQGPGQDPQFLISFYEKMQSDKGSIPDRFSAQQFSDYHSELNMSSLELGDSALYFCASSLHQTAYNSPLHFGNGTRLTVT.

This clone was recorded many times. V gene TRBV25-1 combines with J gene TRBJ2-3, with TRBD1 matching 8 bases. The CDR3 is made up of 16 amino acids. CDR1 MGHDK and CDR2 SYGVNS come from the germline V gene. J lost 11 bases, V lost 6 bases, and 19 bases had no gene match. CDR3 coding DNA: TGTGCCAGCAGCCCTATCGGACAGGGAAGACGAAGCGAGCAGTATTTT. The encoded protein is CASSPIGQGRRSEQYF.